This T cell receptor (beta chain) was recorded in a study of T cell repertoires in cytomegalovirus infection (dated by TCRdb to the late 2010s). Describing the broader study: Donor HLA type was relevant to the analysis, because carriage of CMV infection together with the matching HLA type was indicated by public TCR beta signatures.

This clonotype has at least ten counts. The target of this receptor is not known. No much larger clonotype is one base removed from it; base qualities were not supplied. Including the terminal cysteine and phenylalanine, the CDR3 comprises 14 residues. Here the CDR3 DNA is all that survives: 42 bases in frame from base 1. From V the trimming removes 4 bases and from J it removes 4 bases, while the gene matches leave 5 bases of the junction unaccounted for. The germline V gene yields SGHVS for CDR1 and FNYEAQ for CDR2. For sequencing, an Illumina HiSeq 1500 was employed. TCRdb reworked the public reads: Q25 trimming with fastp, MiXCR clone assembly, productive beta chains retained. CDR3 protein sequences are deduplicated, and each keeps its most common genes and DNA. Present in this sample are fewer than 350,000 distinct CDR3 sequences, roughly 15% of which were seen just once. Approximately 12% of the sample belongs to the ten largest clones.

Broader findings and caveats from the paper: The ex vivo response was dominated by HLA-C-restricted CMV-specific TCR beta clonotypes, which also provided the single most frequent clonotype in two of eight donors. Carriers of CMV infection plus the relevant HLA type were discriminated by the cumulative frequency of public TCR beta family members in the study cohort and in an independent roughly 400-donor cohort.

The chain is made from TRBV7-6 and TRBJ1-2; TRBD1 lines up with 8 middle nucleotides. The specimen was PBMCs. The source is a human donor in good health (CMV status not recorded). Some clones in this sample may be carry-over from other donors' samples. The nucleotides are TGTGCCAGCAGCTCGACAGGGGATCGCTATGGCTACACCTTC. Its coded protein is CASSSTGDRYGYTF.